Each of the 10 T cell receptor beta chains below was sequenced from the same sample in a study of blood T cell repertoires in COVID-19. Libraries were prepared by immunoSEQ multiplex PCR; TCRdb keeps only in-frame clonotypes and omits some of them. Of about 190,000 clones listed, around 79% are singletons. Sequenced sample: peripheral blood. These receptor sequences come from a man aged 60-69 years with active or convalescent COVID-19.

CDR3 nucleotides: TGTGCCAGCAGTTTGGGACTAGTCCACGAGCAGTACTTC. It codes for CASSLGLVHEQYF. This sequence joins TRBV12-3 or TRBV12-4 and TRBJ2-7, with TRBD2 matching over 8 bases. The CDR3 contains 13 residues. J lost 5 bases, V lost 3 bases, and 3 bases had no gene match.

This chain joins TRBV27 and TRBJ1-3; no firm D call. The CDR3 spans 17 residues. Germline CDR1 is MNHEY and CDR2 is SMNVEV (reference sequence). V was clipped by 4 bases and J by 4 bases, with 20 bases between them. The CDR3 DNA sequence: TGTGCCAGCAGTTCTAACCCGACTCCTCCGCGAGGAAACACCATATATTTT. Its protein is CASSSNPTPPRGNTIYF.

V and J are TRBV19 and TRBJ2-1; D is possibly TRBD2 (5 bases). The CDR3 loop spans 10 amino acids. Trimming cost V 8 bases and J 7 bases, with 6 bases left between them. The germline CDR1 and CDR2 sequences are LNHDA and SQIVND (reference sequence). The CDR3 nucleotides are TGTGCCAGTGGAGGAAATGAGCAGTTCTTC. Residues: CASGGNEQFF.

The CDR3 DNA is TGCGCCAGCAGCCAAGATCACCGGGACAGAAATGAGCAGTTCTTC. Protein sequence: CASSQDHRDRNEQFF. The V gene is TRBV4-1, the J gene TRBJ2-1; TRBD1 aligns across 7 bases. This CDR3 has 15 residues. Trimming removed 0 bases from V and 7 bases from J; junction bases left unmatched: 6. The germline gives CDR1 MGHRA, CDR2 YSYEKL.

V gene TRBV30 combines with J gene TRBJ1-2; 7 bases line up with TRBD1. The junction had 11 bases not matched to a gene; V was cut back by 8 bases and J by 8 bases. The CDR3 is made up of 12 amino acids. Germline CDR1 is GTSNPN and CDR2 is SVGIG (reference sequence). The chain's CDR3 is CAGEGAGVGYTF. Here the CDR3 DNA reads TGTGCCGGAGAGGGGGCTGGTGTGGGCTACACCTTC.

J is TRBJ2-1 and V is TRBV27; maybe TRBD2 (6 bases). Trimming cost V 5 bases and J 0 bases, with 14 bases left between them. Germline-derived CDR1 and CDR2 are MNHEY and SMNVEV (reference sequence). The CDR3 has 16 residues. CDR3 protein: CASSPLASSSYNEQFF. In DNA form, the CDR3 reads TGTGCCAGCAGTCCCCTAGCGTCGAGCTCCTACAATGAGCAGTTCTTC.

This chain uses TRBV24-1 with TRBJ2-7; D is uncertain. The germline gives CDR1 KGHDR, CDR2 SFDVKD. V lost 4 bases and J 5 bases, leaving 14 bases between the germline ends. This CDR3 contains 14 residues. The CDR3 loop is CATSDPSRGDEQYF. The CDR3 region has the DNA TGTGCCACCAGTGACCCCTCCCGAGGCGACGAGCAGTACTTC.

The V call is TRBV6-2 or TRBV6-3, the J call TRBJ2-5; D is ambiguous. This CDR3 contains 12 residues. The germline V and J ends were trimmed by 3 bases and 5 bases, with 7 bases remaining between them. Germline loops: CDR1 MNHEY, CDR2 SVGEGT. CDR3 DNA: TGTGCCAGCAGTTATCTCGAGGAGACCCAGTACTTC. Translation gives CASSYLEETQYF.

The rearrangement joins TRBV5-4 to TRBJ2-3; maybe TRBD1 (5 bases). The V end lost 6 bases, the J end lost 1 base, and 12 bases lay between the germline ends. Germline V CDR1 and CDR2: SGHNT, YYREEE (reference sequence). The CDR3 has 14 amino acids. Here the CDR3 DNA reads TGTGCCAGCACCCCGGGCAGGGGCACAGATACGCAGTATTTT. Its protein is CASTPGRGTDTQYF. The whole variable domain, filled in from reference TRBV5-4 and TRBJ2-3, reads ETGVTQSPTHLIKTRGQQVTLRCSSQSGHNTVSWYQQALGQGPQFIFQYYREEENGRGNFPPRFSGLQFPNYSSELNVNALELDDSALYLCASTPGRGTDTQYFGPGTRLTVL.

In regard to this clone: The identical CDR3 is also encoded by other nucleotide sequences in the sample. The chain is built from TRBV12-3 or TRBV12-4 and TRBJ2-6, with D unresolved. CDR3 length: 12 amino acids. The V end was cut by 10 bases, the J end by 0 bases, with 4 bases between. CDR3 in DNA: TGTGCCACTAGCTCTGGGGCCAACGTCCTGACTTTC. Translating it yields CATSSGANVLTF.